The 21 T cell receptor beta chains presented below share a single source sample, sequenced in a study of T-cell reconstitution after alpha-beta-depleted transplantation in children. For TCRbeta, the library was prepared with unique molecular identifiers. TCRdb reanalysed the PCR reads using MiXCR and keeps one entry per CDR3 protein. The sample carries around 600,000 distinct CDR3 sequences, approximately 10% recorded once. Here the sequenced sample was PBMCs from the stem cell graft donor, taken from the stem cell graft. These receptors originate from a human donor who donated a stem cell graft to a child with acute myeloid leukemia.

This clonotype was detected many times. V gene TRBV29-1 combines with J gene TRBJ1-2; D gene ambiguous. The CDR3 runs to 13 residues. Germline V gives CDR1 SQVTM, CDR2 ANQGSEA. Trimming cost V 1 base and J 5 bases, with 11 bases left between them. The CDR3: CSVEGAGGYGYTF. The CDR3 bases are TGCAGCGTTGAAGGGGCAGGTGGTTATGGCTACACCTTC.

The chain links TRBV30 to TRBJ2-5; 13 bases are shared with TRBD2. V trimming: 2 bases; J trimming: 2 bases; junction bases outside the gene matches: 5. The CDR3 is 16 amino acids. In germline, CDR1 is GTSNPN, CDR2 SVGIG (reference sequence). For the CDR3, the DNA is TGTGCCTGGAGTAGGGGACTAGCGGGATTACAAGAGACCCAGTACTTC. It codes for CAWSRGLAGLQETQYF.

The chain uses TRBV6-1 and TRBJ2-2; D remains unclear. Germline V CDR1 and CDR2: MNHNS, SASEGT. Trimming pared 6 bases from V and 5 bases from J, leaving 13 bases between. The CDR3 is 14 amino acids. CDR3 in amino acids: CASRRTLGTGELFF. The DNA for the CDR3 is TGTGCCAGCAGACGAACCCTGGGAACCGGGGAGCTGTTTTTT.

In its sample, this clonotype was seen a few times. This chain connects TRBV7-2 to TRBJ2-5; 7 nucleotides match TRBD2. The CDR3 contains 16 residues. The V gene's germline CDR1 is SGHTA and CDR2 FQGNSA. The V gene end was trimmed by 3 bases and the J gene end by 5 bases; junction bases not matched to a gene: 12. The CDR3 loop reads CASSFRGRELYETQYF. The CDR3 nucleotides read TGTGCCAGCAGCTTTCGAGGGAGGGAGTTGTATGAGACCCAGTACTTC.

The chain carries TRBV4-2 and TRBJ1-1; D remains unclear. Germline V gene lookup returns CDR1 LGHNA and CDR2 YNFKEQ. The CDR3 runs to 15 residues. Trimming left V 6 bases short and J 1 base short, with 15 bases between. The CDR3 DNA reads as TGTGCCAGCAGACCCGGGCGCCACTGGAACACTGAAGCTTTCTTT. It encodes CASRPGRHWNTEAFF.

The CDR3 sequence: CSARASGVGLSYNEQFF. In DNA, the CDR3 is TGCAGTGCTAGGGCTAGCGGAGTAGGCCTCTCCTACAATGAGCAGTTCTTC. The V call is TRBV20-1, the J call TRBJ2-1; 7 bases are shared with TRBD2. CDR3 size: 17 residues. V was clipped by 3 bases and J by 0 bases; unmatched bases: 11. Germline V lookup: CDR1 DFQATT, CDR2 SNEGSKA (reference sequence).

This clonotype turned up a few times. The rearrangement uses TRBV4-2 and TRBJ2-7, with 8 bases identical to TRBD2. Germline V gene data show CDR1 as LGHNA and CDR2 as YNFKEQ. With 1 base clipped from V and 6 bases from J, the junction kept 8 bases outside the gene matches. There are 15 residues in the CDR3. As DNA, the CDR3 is TGTGCCAGCAGCCAAGTGCCAGCGGGAGATGGCGAGCAGTACTTC. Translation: CASSQVPAGDGEQYF.

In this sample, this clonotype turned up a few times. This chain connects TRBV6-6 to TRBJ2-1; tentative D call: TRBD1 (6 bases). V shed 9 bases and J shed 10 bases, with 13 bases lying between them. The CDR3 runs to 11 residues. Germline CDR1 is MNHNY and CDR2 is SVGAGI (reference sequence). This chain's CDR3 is CASQGLVEQFF. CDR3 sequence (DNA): TGTGCCAGTCAGGGGCTGGTAGAGCAGTTCTTC.

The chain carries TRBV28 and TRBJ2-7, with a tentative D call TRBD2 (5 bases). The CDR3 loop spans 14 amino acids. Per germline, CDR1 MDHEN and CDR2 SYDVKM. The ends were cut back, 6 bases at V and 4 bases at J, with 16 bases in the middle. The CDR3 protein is CASSLAGNEYEQYF. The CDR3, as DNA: TGTGCCAGCAGCCTGGCCGGGAACGAGTACGAGCAGTACTTC.

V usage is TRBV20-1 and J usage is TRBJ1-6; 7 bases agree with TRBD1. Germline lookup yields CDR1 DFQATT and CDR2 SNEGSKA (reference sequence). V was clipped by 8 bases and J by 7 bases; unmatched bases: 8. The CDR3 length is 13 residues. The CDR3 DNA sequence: TGCAGTTGCTCTGACAGGGCAAATTCACCCCTCCACTTT. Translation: CSCSDRANSPLHF.

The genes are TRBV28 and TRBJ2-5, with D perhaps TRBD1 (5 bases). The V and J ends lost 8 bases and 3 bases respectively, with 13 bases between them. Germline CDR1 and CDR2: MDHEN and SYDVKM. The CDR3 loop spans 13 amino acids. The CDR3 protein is CASGGHVEETQYF. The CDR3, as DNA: TGTGCCAGCGGCGGACACGTAGAAGAGACCCAGTACTTC.

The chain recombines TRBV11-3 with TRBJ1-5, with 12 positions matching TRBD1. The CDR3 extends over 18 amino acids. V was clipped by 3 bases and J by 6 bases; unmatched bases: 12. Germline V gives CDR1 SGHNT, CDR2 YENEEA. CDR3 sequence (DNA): TGTGCCAGCAGCTTTACATCCTCCGGGACAGGGGGCATTCAGCCCCAGCATTTT. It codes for CASSFTSSGTGGIQPQHF.

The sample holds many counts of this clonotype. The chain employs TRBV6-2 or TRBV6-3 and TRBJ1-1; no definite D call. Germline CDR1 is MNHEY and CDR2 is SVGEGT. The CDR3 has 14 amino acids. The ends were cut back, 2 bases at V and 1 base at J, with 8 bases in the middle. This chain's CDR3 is CASSYRTANTEAFF. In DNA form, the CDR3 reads TGTGCCAGCAGTTACAGGACCGCGAACACTGAAGCTTTCTTT.

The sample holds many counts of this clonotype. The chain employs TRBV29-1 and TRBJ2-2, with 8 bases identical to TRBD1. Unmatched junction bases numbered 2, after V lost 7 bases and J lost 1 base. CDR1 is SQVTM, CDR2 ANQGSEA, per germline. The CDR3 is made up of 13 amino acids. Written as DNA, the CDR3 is TGCAGCGGACAGGGGATGAACACCGGGGAGCTGTTTTTT. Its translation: CSGQGMNTGELFF.

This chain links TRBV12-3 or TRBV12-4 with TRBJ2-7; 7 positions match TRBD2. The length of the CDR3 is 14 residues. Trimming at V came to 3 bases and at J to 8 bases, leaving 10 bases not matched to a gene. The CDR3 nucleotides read TGTGCCAGCAGTTTGGGCGGTAGCGGGTCTAAGCAGTACTTC. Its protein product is CASSLGGSGSKQYF.

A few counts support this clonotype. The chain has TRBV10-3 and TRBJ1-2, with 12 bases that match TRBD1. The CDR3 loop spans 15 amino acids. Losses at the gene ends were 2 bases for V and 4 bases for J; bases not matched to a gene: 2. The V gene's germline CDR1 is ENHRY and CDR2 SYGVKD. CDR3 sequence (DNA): TGTGCCATCAGTGAGGGGACAGGGGGCTTCTATGGCTACACCTTC. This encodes CAISEGTGGFYGYTF.

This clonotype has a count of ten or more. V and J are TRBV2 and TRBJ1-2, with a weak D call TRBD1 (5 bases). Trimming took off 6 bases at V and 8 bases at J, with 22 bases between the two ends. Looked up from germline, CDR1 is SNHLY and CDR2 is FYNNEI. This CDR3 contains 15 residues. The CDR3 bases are TGTGCCAGCAGCAGTGGAGGGGATACGTCGGGGGGCTACACCTTC. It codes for CASSSGGDTSGGYTF.

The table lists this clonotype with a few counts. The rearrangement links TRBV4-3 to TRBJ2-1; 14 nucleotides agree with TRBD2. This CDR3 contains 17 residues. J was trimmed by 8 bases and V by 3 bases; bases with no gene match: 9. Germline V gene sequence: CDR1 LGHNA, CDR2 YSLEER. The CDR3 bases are TGCGCCAGCAGCCACCGAATGGGACTAGCGGGAGCAGATGAGCAGTTCTTC. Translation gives CASSHRMGLAGADEQFF.

The CDR3 loop reads CASSEREEREQFF. The CDR3 region has the DNA TGCGCCAGCAGTGAGAGGGAGGAGCGGGAACAGTTCTTC. This rearrangement joins TRBV10-2 to TRBJ2-1; the match to TRBD2 covers 7 bases. CDR1 and CDR2 from the germline V gene are WSHSY and SAAADI. Trimming took 2 bases from V and 13 from J; bases not matched to a gene: 8. This CDR3 is built from 13 residues.

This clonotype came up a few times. The CDR3 DNA follows: TGCAGCGTTGAGGGGACAGGGGGACTTGAAGCTTTCTTT. It codes for CSVEGTGGLEAFF. This sequence joins TRBV29-1 and TRBJ1-1; 11 bases fit TRBD1. After removal of 3 bases from V and 7 bases from J, the junction contained 4 bases not matched to a gene. The CDR3 totals 13 residues. The germline CDR1 and CDR2 sequences are SQVTM and ANQGSEA.

The CDR3 sequence: CASSLGSGDTIYF. The CDR3, as DNA: TGTGCCAGCAGCTTAGGGTCGGGTGACACCATATATTTT. The J gene is TRBJ1-3, the V gene TRBV7-2, with D hard to call. Per the germline V gene, CDR1 is SGHTA and CDR2 is FQGNSA. CDR3 length equals 13 residues. Between the trimmed V and J ends, which lost 1 base and 8 bases, there was a span of 9 bases.